These T cell receptor beta chains were read from a single sample in a study of T cells in Graves' hyperthyroidism and ophthalmopathy. Each CDR3 protein is one row after TCRdb ran MiXCR on the multiplex PCR reads. The sample includes about 270,000 distinct CDR3 sequences, 20% to 25% of them seen just once. Material: blood. These receptors originate from a man aged 30 to 39 with Graves' ophthalmopathy. Each CDR3 is given with its conserved first and last residue. Where a row states a size, it is once, few, many or the class of an expanded clone; other rows omit it.

>TRBV2|few
CAMHTGTLGEKLFF
>TRBV7-9|once
CASSLEGKSGEKLFF
>TRBV7-3|few
CASSLRREVQETQYF
>TRBV4-2|.
CASSQRGVTEAFF
>TRBV5-1|.
CASSLEGGAGELFF
>TRBV28|.
CASSNIAKNIQYF
>TRBV20-1|many
CSASTPPGNFGYTF
>TRBV20-1|.
CSAGQWKYPGAGYTF
>TRBV12-3/TRBV12-4|.
CASSNRDPGQNTIYF
>TRBV7-8|many
CASSLGMRQGGEQYF
>TRBV7-9|.
CASSFRDRWSHNEQLF
>TRBV12-3/TRBV12-4|many
CASSPVRMNTDTQYF
>TRBV28|few
CASSFIGTPSWEQYF
>TRBV11-1|once
CASSPWTSGKGEQFF
>TRBV4-2|.
CASSQDGWEGPYEQYF
>TRBV6-5|few
CASSYSPWDRPQGIYGYTF
>TRBV3-1|.
CASSPSGTSSHEQYF
>TRBV30|many
CAWSVARSSPQHF
>TRBV30|many
CAWSVPGFEQFF
>TRBV28|many
CASSPFGQGIDTQYF
>TRBV30|.
CAWSDRVTEAFF
>TRBV7-3|many
CASSLIGTTTTDTQYF
>TRBV29-1|.
CSVGSGGGAFF
>TRBV30|many
CAWSEGTAYGYTF
>TRBV7-8|many
CASSSDSTYGYTF
>TRBV7-3|many
CASSYGQNTEAFF